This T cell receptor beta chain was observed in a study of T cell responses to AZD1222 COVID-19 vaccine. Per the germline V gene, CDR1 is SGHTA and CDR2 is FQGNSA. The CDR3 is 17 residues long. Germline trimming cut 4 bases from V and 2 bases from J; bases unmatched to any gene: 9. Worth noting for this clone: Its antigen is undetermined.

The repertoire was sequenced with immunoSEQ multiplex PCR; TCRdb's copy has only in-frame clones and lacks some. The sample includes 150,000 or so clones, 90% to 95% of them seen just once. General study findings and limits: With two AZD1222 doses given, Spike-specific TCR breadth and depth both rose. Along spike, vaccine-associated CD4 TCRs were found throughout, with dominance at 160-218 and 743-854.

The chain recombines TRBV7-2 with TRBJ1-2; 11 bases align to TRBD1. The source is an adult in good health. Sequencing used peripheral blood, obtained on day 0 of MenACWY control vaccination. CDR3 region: CASSSFGTGGLNYGYTF. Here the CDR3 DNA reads TGTGCCAGCAGCTCATTCGGGACAGGGGGGTTAAACTATGGCTACACCTTC. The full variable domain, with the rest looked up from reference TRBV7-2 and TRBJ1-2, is GAGVSQSPSNKVTEKGKDVELRCDPISGHTALYWYRQSLGQGLEFLIYFQGNSAPDKSGLPSDRFSAERTGGSVSTLTIQRTQQEDSAVYLCASSSFGTGGLNYGYTFGSGTRLTVV.